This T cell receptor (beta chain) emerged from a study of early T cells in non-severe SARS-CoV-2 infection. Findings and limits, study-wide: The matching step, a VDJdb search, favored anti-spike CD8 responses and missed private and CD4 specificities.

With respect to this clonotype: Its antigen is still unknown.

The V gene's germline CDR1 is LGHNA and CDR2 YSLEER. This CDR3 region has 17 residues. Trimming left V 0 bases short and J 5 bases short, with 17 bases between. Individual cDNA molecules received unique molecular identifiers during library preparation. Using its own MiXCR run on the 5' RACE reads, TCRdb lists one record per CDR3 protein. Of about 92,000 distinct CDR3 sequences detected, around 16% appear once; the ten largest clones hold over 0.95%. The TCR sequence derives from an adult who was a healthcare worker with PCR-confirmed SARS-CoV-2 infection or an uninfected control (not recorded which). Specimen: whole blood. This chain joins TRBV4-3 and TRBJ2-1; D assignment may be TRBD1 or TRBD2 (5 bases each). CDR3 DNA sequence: TGCGCCAGCAGCCAAGATCTGGGGGTCACCCACCACAATGAGCAGTTCTTC. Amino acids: CASSQDLGVTHHNEQFF.